The 31 T cell receptor beta chains below come from one sample, sequenced in a study of vaccination effects on CD4 cells after COVID-19. Their target antigens are unknown. Here immunoSEQ multiplex PCR was the method, and the copy in TCRdb shows in-frame clones only, minus some. The table lists under 55,000 clones, approximately 70% of them singletons. Antigen-specific CD4+ T cells were expanded with viral peptide pools in the ViraFEST assay before sequencing. It was after around 10 days of culture that CD4+ T cells were isolated. The person had PCR-confirmed SARS-CoV-2 infection between March and December 2020. The sample consisted of CD4+ T cells from PBMCs cultured with a peptide pool, taken before COVID-19 vaccination. These receptors were collected from a human donor who had a prior SARS-CoV-2 infection.

J is TRBJ2-7 and V is TRBV7-2; TRBD1 aligns across 8 bases. V dropped 6 bases and J dropped 1; count of bases not matched to a gene: 8. The CDR3 totals 15 residues. CDR1 and CDR2 from the germline V gene are SGHTA and FQGNSA. This CDR3 is CASRYRDRSSYEQYF. CDR3 in DNA: TGTGCCAGCAGGTACCGGGACAGGTCTTCCTACGAGCAGTACTTC. Full variable domain (missing parts from reference TRBV7-2 and TRBJ2-7): GAGVSQSPSNKVTEKGKDVELRCDPISGHTALYWYRQSLGQGLEFLIYFQGNSAPDKSGLPSDRFSAERTGGSVSTLTIQRTQQEDSAVYLCASRYRDRSSYEQYFGPGTRLTVT.

This sequence joins TRBV4-1 and TRBJ2-7, with 8 bases lining up with TRBD2. V lost 1 base, J lost 2 bases, and 4 bases stayed unmatched. The CDR3 consists of 15 residues. CDR1 is MGHRA and CDR2 is YSYEKL in the germline V gene. The CDR3 protein is CASSQVSSGAYEQYF. The CDR3 bases are TGCGCCAGCAGCCAAGTCAGTAGCGGGGCCTACGAGCAGTACTTC.

This clone showed up just a few times. This chain links TRBV5-6 with TRBJ1-5; D call uncertain. The CDR3 is made up of 12 amino acids. Deletions cut 2 bases from V and 3 bases from J, with 3 bases between. Germline lookup yields CDR1 SGHDT and CDR2 YYEEEE. The CDR3 loop is CASSLPNQPQHF. In DNA, the CDR3 is TGTGCCAGCAGCTTACCCAATCAGCCCCAGCATTTT.

This sequence joins TRBV14 and TRBJ1-2, with TRBD1 matching 10 bases. The germline V gene encodes CDR1 SGHDN and CDR2 FVKESK. V lost 5 bases, J lost 4 bases, and 7 bases stayed unmatched. The CDR3 spans 15 residues. The CDR3 is CASSFLGQGSYGYTF. The CDR3 DNA is TGTGCCAGCAGCTTTTTGGGACAGGGGTCCTATGGCTACACCTTC.

This chain joins TRBV30 and TRBJ2-3; the match to TRBD2 covers 8 bases. The ends lost 3 bases at V and 4 bases at J; junction bases unmatched: 9. Per the germline V gene, CDR1 is GTSNPN and CDR2 is SVGIG (reference sequence). The CDR3 contains 15 residues. The CDR3 spells CAWRIRGLVSDTQYF. Written as DNA, the CDR3 is TGTGCCTGGAGGATAAGGGGACTAGTTTCAGATACGCAGTATTTT.

This clone showed up just once. This chain connects TRBV25-1 to TRBJ2-3; no reliable D call. Germline assignment: CDR1 MGHDK and CDR2 SYGVNS. V shed 6 bases and J shed 5 bases, with 6 bases lying between them. The CDR3 extends over 11 amino acids. The CDR3 DNA is TGTGCCAGCAGGGGCGGAGATACGCAGTATTTT. This codes for CASRGGDTQYF.

The J gene is TRBJ2-5, the V gene TRBV7-3; D gene ambiguous. The germline V and J ends were trimmed by 4 bases and 3 bases, with 9 bases remaining between them. CDR1 and CDR2 from the germline V gene are SGHTA and FQGTGA. This CDR3 spans 13 amino acids. CDR3 coding DNA: TGTGCCAGCAGCTATGGTCGGGAAGAGACCCAGTACTTC. Protein sequence: CASSYGREETQYF.

The V and J genes are TRBV3-1 (or the pseudogene TRBV3-2) and TRBJ2-1, with D possibly matching TRBD2 (5 bases). The CDR3 runs to 15 residues. In germline, CDR1 is LGHDT, CDR2 YNNKEL (reference sequence). The V gene lost 4 bases and the J gene lost 9 bases, with 19 bases spanning the gap. The DNA for the CDR3 is TGTGCCAGCAGCCTCGCGACCATCCGGGGTGGTGAGCAGTTCTTC. Protein: CASSLATIRGGEQFF.

The rearrangement links TRBV18 to TRBJ1-3, with D hard to call. Germline-derived CDR1 and CDR2 are KGHSH and LQKENI. V lost 2 bases and J lost 0, with 11 bases in between. This CDR3 region has 16 residues. CDR3 DNA: TGTGCCAGCTCACCAGCGTGGTCCTACTCTGGAAACACCATATATTTT. It codes for CASSPAWSYSGNTIYF.

The V and J genes are TRBV6-5 and TRBJ2-7, with a tentative D call TRBD2 (6 bases). CDR1 and CDR2 from the germline V gene are MNHEY and SVGAGI. The CDR3 covers 15 residues. V gave up 4 bases and J gave up 7 bases, with 20 bases separating them. The CDR3 loop reads CASSSGPTGGWEQYF. The CDR3 nucleotides read TGTGCCAGCAGTTCCGGCCCCACCGGGGGTTGGGAGCAGTACTTC.

This clone was seen a handful of times. This chain connects TRBV3-1 (or the pseudogene TRBV3-2) to TRBJ2-1, with D maybe TRBD2 (6 bases). V was clipped by 1 base and J by 9 bases, with 13 bases between them. Looked up from germline, CDR1 is LGHDT and CDR2 is YNNKEL (reference sequence). The length of the CDR3 is 14 residues. The CDR3 is CASSQVGGRTEQFF. The CDR3 nucleotides are TGTGCCAGCAGCCAAGTCGGAGGGCGTACTGAGCAGTTCTTC.

V is TRBV6-1 and J is TRBJ1-2; 8 bases line up with TRBD1. The CDR3 is 13 amino acids. The V segment lost 1 base and the J segment 6 bases; nucleotides outside the gene matches: 1. Germline V gene data show CDR1 as MNHNS and CDR2 as SASEGT. CDR3 region: CASSEVDRDGYTF. Written as DNA, the CDR3 is TGTGCCAGCAGTGAAGTGGACAGGGATGGCTACACCTTC.

The chain recombines TRBV30 with TRBJ1-5; D is unresolved. Germline V lookup: CDR1 GTSNPN, CDR2 SVGIG (reference sequence). V lost 2 bases and J 1 base, leaving 6 bases between the germline ends. The CDR3 extends over 13 amino acids. Here the CDR3 DNA reads TGTGCCTGGAGTTTCAGCAGCAATCAGCCCCAGCATTTT. It translates to CAWSFSSNQPQHF.

In DNA form, the CDR3 reads TGCGCCAGCAGCCCAGCCGCCGGGGAATTATACGAGCAGTACTTC. Residues: CASSPAAGELYEQYF. The genes are TRBV5-1 and TRBJ2-7, with D perhaps matching TRBD2 (5 bases). V lost 4 bases, J lost 4 bases, and 18 bases lay in between. CDR1 SGHRS and CDR2 YFSETQ come from the germline V gene. The CDR3 totals 15 residues.

The chain couples TRBV24-1 to TRBJ2-1; 13 bases line up with TRBD2. Unmatched junction bases numbered 13, after V lost 7 bases and J lost 8 bases. This CDR3 is built from 17 residues. Germline loops: CDR1 KGHDR, CDR2 SFDVKD. The CDR3 spells CATRGTSGTTREDEQFF. CDR3 nucleotides: TGTGCCACCAGAGGGACTAGCGGGACTACTAGGGAGGATGAGCAGTTCTTC.

The gene calls are TRBV3-1 (or the pseudogene TRBV3-2) and TRBJ2-5; 7 bases agree with TRBD1. V lost 4 bases, J lost 2 bases, and 7 bases stayed unmatched. This CDR3 has 15 residues. Germline V CDR1 and CDR2: LGHDT, YNNKEL (reference sequence). The CDR3 is CASSPGQQPQETQYF. The CDR3 DNA follows: TGTGCCAGCAGCCCGGGACAGCAACCTCAAGAGACCCAGTACTTC.

The chain couples TRBV5-6 to TRBJ2-1; the D gene is possibly TRBD2 (6 bases). CDR1 SGHDT and CDR2 YYEEEE come from the germline V gene. The CDR3 runs 15 residues. Trimming stripped 0 bases from V and 4 bases from J, with 11 bases between. CDR3 sequence: CASSLARDWYNEQFF. The CDR3 nucleotides read TGTGCCAGCAGCTTGGCCCGGGACTGGTACAATGAGCAGTTCTTC. The variable domain in full, completed from reference TRBV5-6 and TRBJ2-1, reads DAGVTQSPTHLIKTRGQQVTLRCSPKSGHDTVSWYQQALGQGPQFIFQYYEEEERQRGNFPDRFSGHQFPNYSSELNVNALLLGDSALYLCASSLARDWYNEQFFGPGTRLTVL.

This chain uses TRBV6-6 with TRBJ2-2; 13 bases line up with TRBD2. In germline, CDR1 is MNHNY, CDR2 SVGAGI (reference sequence). V shed 5 bases, J shed 5 bases, and the junction held 5 bases outside the gene matches. CDR3 length: 16 residues. CDR3 in amino acids: CASSRPGLAGTGELFF. CDR3 DNA: TGTGCCAGCAGTAGGCCGGGACTAGCGGGAACCGGGGAGCTGTTTTTT.

This clone has just a few counts. One junction end does not reproduce the germline sequence, and a read error may be involved. The rearrangement uses TRBV7-7 and TRBJ2-1, with TRBD2 matching 9 bases. Germline CDR1 reads SSHAT; CDR2 reads FNYEAQ (reference sequence). This CDR3 region has 14 residues. This CDR3 is CASSLAGEYGEQFF. DNA for the CDR3: TGTGCTAGCAGCTTAGCGGGAGAGTACGGCGAGCAGTTCTTC.

The gene calls are TRBV18 and TRBJ2-7, with unresolved D. The germline V gene encodes CDR1 KGHSH and CDR2 LQKENI. The V end lost 1 base, the J end lost 3 bases, and 16 bases lay between the germline ends. The CDR3 is 16 amino acids. In nucleotides, the CDR3 is TGTGCCAGCTCACCACTTCCCAACCCCGCTATCTACGAGCAGTACTTC. Encoded protein: CASSPLPNPAIYEQYF.

V usage is TRBV27 and J usage is TRBJ2-7, with a possible D match to TRBD1 (6 bases). Trimming cost V 0 bases and J 3 bases, with 18 bases left between them. Germline assignment: CDR1 MNHEY and CDR2 SMNVEV (reference sequence). This CDR3 region has 17 residues. CDR3 DNA sequence: TGTGCCAGCAGTTTATCGGCTAGGGACATAAACTACTACGAGCAGTACTTC. It translates to CASSLSARDINYYEQYF.

The rearrangement uses TRBV7-9 and TRBJ1-1; TRBD1 aligns across 9 bases. The CDR3 spans 14 residues. The trim removed 6 bases at V and 10 bases at J, leaving 12 bases unmatched. Germline V gene data show CDR1 as SEHNR and CDR2 as FQNEAQ (reference sequence). The chain's CDR3 is CASSQSNRGRGAFF. CDR3 in DNA: TGTGCCAGCAGTCAATCAAACAGGGGGCGCGGAGCTTTCTTT.

This rearrangement joins TRBV5-1 to TRBJ2-6; the match to TRBD2 covers 8 bases. V gave up 0 bases and J gave up 2 bases; unmatched junction bases: 1. The CDR3 runs 16 residues. Germline assignment: CDR1 SGHRS and CDR2 YFSETQ. The CDR3 region is CASSLAGGPGANVLTF. The DNA of the CDR3 is TGCGCCAGCAGCTTGGCGGGAGGGCCTGGGGCCAACGTCCTGACTTTC.

V usage is TRBV23-1 and J usage is TRBJ1-4; D unclear. TRBV23-1 belongs to the ORF category, with a function that is uncertain. V lost 6 bases to trimming and J lost 5 bases, with 10 bases between them. The length of the CDR3 is 13 residues. The CDR3 nucleotides read TGCGCCAGCAGGCCAAGGGAGAATGAAAAACTGTTTTTT. Translation gives CASRPRENEKLFF.

The rearrangement uses TRBV19 and TRBJ2-5; 11 nucleotides align to TRBD2. There are 15 residues in the CDR3. In germline, CDR1 is LNHDA, CDR2 SQIVND (reference sequence). V shed 7 bases and J 5 bases; nucleotides not matched to a gene: 9. DNA for the CDR3: TGTGCCAGTATGGATAGCGGGGGGGCCGCGGAGACCCAGTACTTC. Residues: CASMDSGGAAETQYF.

The chain employs TRBV3-1 (or the pseudogene TRBV3-2) and TRBJ2-1; 7 bases line up with TRBD2. Germline V lookup: CDR1 LGHDT, CDR2 YNNKEL (reference sequence). The V gene end was trimmed by 1 base and the J gene end by 7 bases; junction bases not matched to a gene: 4. This CDR3 comprises 14 residues. CDR3 nucleotides: TGTGCCAGCAGCCAAGTTCGCGGGGGAAATGAGCAGTTCTTC. Residues: CASSQVRGGNEQFF.

The chain joins TRBV5-1 to TRBJ2-7; no reliable D call. V shed 4 bases and J shed 1 base, with 15 bases lying between them. The CDR3 consists of 15 residues. CDR1 and CDR2 from the germline V gene are SGHRS and YFSETQ. Here the CDR3 reads CASSSPGRSSYEQYF. The CDR3 nucleotides are TGCGCCAGCAGCAGCCCAGGCCGTTCGTCCTACGAGCAGTACTTC.

The chain links TRBV4-1 to TRBJ2-6; TRBD1 or TRBD2 may be the D gene (7 bases each). The CDR3 runs to 18 residues. Looked up from germline, CDR1 is MGHRA and CDR2 is YSYEKL. Deletions cut 1 base from V and 4 bases from J, with 17 bases between. In DNA, the CDR3 is TGCGCCAGCAGCCAAGTGCCAGGGGGGGGTATCGGGGCCAACGTCCTGACTTTC. Translation gives CASSQVPGGGIGANVLTF.

V is TRBV24-1 and J is TRBJ2-1; D possibly corresponds to TRBD2 (7 bases). The V end lost 4 bases, the J end lost 7 bases, and 13 bases lay between the germline ends. This CDR3 region has 14 residues. The germline gives CDR1 KGHDR, CDR2 SFDVKD. The CDR3 loop reads CATSDPGRGNEQFF. CDR3 sequence (DNA): TGTGCCACCAGTGACCCTGGGAGGGGGAATGAGCAGTTCTTC.

This chain connects TRBV5-1 to TRBJ2-7; maybe TRBD2 (6 bases). V shed 4 bases and J shed 1 base, with 15 bases lying between them. Germline values: CDR1 SGHRS, CDR2 YFSETQ. The CDR3 is made up of 15 amino acids. In DNA form, the CDR3 reads TGCGCCAGCAGCCCGGCCCCGGGGGATTCCTACGAGCAGTACTTC. It encodes CASSPAPGDSYEQYF.

This sequence joins TRBV18 and TRBJ1-1; a weak D match, TRBD1 (5 bases). CDR3 length equals 14 residues. Germline values: CDR1 KGHSH, CDR2 LQKENI. Trimming shortened V by 6 bases and J by 1 base, and 12 bases separated the two germline ends. This chain's CDR3 is CASSPTAQNTEAFF. In nucleotides, the CDR3 is TGTGCCAGCTCCCCGACAGCCCAGAACACTGAAGCTTTCTTT.